The table lists the clone carrying this TCR beta chain with a count of one. The data stem from a study of CD8 T cells in Susac syndrome. TEMRA cells were FACS-enriched, while CD8+ and CD4+ T cells were negatively isolated. RNA totalling about 0.45 to 1 ug underwent reverse transcription with random hexamers. TCRdb processed the immunoSEQ multiplex PCR reads anew with MiXCR; each CDR3 protein has one entry. Altogether more than 200,000 distinct CDR3 sequences are present, roughly 95% being singletons, with the ten largest covering around 0.072%. The sample was CD4+ T cells from PBMCs. The receptor comes from a human donor with multiple sclerosis.

The CDR3 sequence: CSATPDWTDLYHNEQFF. The CDR3 region has the DNA TGCAGTGCTACACCTGATTGGACCGACTTGTACCACAATGAGCAGTTCTTC. V is TRBV20-1 and J is TRBJ2-1; D is ambiguous. V was shortened by 4 bases and J by 5 bases, with 24 bases between the two germline ends. Germline V gene data show CDR1 as DFQATT and CDR2 as SNEGSKA (reference sequence). This CDR3 has 17 amino acids.